One and the same sample provided the 30 T cell receptor beta chains below, sequenced in a study of CD8 T cells in ankylosing spondylitis (TCRdb year 2017). The library came from 5' RACE. Sequencing was carried out with an Illumina HiSeq 2500. The public reads were reprocessed in TCRdb via fastp at Q25 and MiXCR, keeping in-frame beta chains. CDR3 protein duplicates are merged, each entry listing the most common genes and DNA. The sample table lists under 200,000 distinct CDR3 sequences, about an eighth of them with a count of one. Jointly, the top ten make up roughly 9.6% of the sample. The sequenced material came from blood, either unsorted or a sorted T cell fraction (not recorded which). The receptors derive from a female donor with ankylosing spondylitis or in good health (not recorded which).

This clonotype appeared many times. V usage is TRBV29-1 and J usage is TRBJ1-5; D is unclear. CDR3 length: 13 residues. CDR1 SQVTM and CDR2 ANQGSEA come from the germline V gene. The ends were cut back, 7 bases at V and 6 bases at J, with 16 bases in the middle. CDR3 protein: CSAGEGLTQPQHF. CDR3 coding DNA: TGCAGCGCCGGGGAGGGATTGACTCAGCCCCAGCATTTT.

DNA of the CDR3: TGCGCCAGCAGCTCCAGGGGCAGCCTCTCTGGAAACACCATATATTTT. It translates to CASSSRGSLSGNTIYF. The rearrangement joins TRBV5-1 to TRBJ1-3; a weak D match, TRBD1 (6 bases). The V end was cut by 3 bases, the J end by 0 bases, with 13 bases between. The CDR3 length is 16 residues. In germline, CDR1 is SGHRS, CDR2 YFSETQ.

This clonotype has a count of ten or more. The DNA for the CDR3 is TGTGCCAGCAGCCCCCGACTAGCGGGTCGCTACGAGCAGTACTTC. Translating gives CASSPRLAGRYEQYF. The chain carries TRBV11-3 and TRBJ2-7; 10 bases agree with TRBD2. Trimming removed 5 bases from V and 3 bases from J; junction bases left unmatched: 7. Germline-derived CDR1 and CDR2 are SGHNT and YENEEA. There are 15 residues in the CDR3.

This clonotype was recorded at least ten times. The gene calls are TRBV12-3 or TRBV12-4 and TRBJ1-4; tentative D call: TRBD1 (5 bases). Trimming removed 3 bases at V and 7 bases at J, with 6 bases between. The CDR3 spans 12 residues. Here the CDR3 reads CASSFTGEKLFF. CDR3 DNA sequence: TGTGCCAGCAGTTTCACAGGTGAAAAACTGTTTTTT.

In this sample, this clonotype turned up many times. This chain connects TRBV5-1 to TRBJ2-3; 9 bases align to TRBD1. J gave up 1 base and V 4 bases, and 1 base lay outside the gene matches. This CDR3 spans 14 amino acids. Germline V CDR1 and CDR2: SGHRS, YFSETQ. Written as DNA, the CDR3 is TGCGCCAGCAGCAGGACAGGGGGCACAGATACGCAGTATTTT. It specifies CASSRTGGTDTQYF.

This clonotype was counted ten times or more. J is TRBJ2-1 and V is TRBV29-1; D possibly corresponds to TRBD1 (6 bases). Germline V gene lookup returns CDR1 SQVTM and CDR2 ANQGSEA. The CDR3 contains 14 residues. Trimming took off 7 bases at V and 1 base at J, with 14 bases between the two ends. The CDR3 sequence is CSGTGRGSYNEQFF. The CDR3 coding sequence is TGCAGCGGCACAGGGAGAGGGTCCTACAATGAGCAGTTCTTC.

This clonotype has a handful of counts. The rearrangement joins TRBV7-3 to TRBJ2-1, with 10 bases aligning to TRBD2. The CDR3 runs 15 residues. V shed 4 bases, J shed 4 bases, and the junction held 4 bases outside the gene matches. Germline lookup yields CDR1 SGHTA and CDR2 FQGTGA. The CDR3 nucleotides read TGTGCCAGCAGCTCAGCACTAGCGGGATACAATGAGCAGTTCTTC. Amino acid sequence: CASSSALAGYNEQFF.

This clonotype was observed a handful of times. This chain links TRBV12-3 or TRBV12-4 with TRBJ2-1; possibly TRBD2 for D (6 bases). The V end was cut by 5 bases, the J end by 7 bases, with 18 bases between. The CDR3 consists of 15 residues. The CDR3 bases are TGTGCCAGCAGTGCCGGGAGTACCTCCTGGAATGAGCAGTTCTTC. Translating gives CASSAGSTSWNEQFF.

This clonotype was seen ten or more times. V gene TRBV12-3 or TRBV12-4 combines with J gene TRBJ1-1; 11 positions match TRBD1. The CDR3 contains 14 residues. V gave up 5 bases and J gave up 7 bases; unmatched junction bases: 6. Here the CDR3 reads CASSHGQGAVEAFF. The CDR3 DNA reads TGTGCCAGCAGTCACGGACAGGGGGCGGTTGAAGCTTTCTTT.

This clonotype was counted ten times or more. This chain connects TRBV5-1 to TRBJ1-1; D unresolved. Germline assignment: CDR1 SGHRS and CDR2 YFSETQ. The V gene lost 0 bases and the J gene lost 0 bases, with 9 bases spanning the gap. CDR3 size: 15 residues. The CDR3 is CASSLARRMNTEAFF. The CDR3 nucleotides read TGCGCCAGCAGCTTGGCTCGTCGAATGAACACTGAAGCTTTCTTT.

This clonotype was seen a handful of times. The gene calls are TRBV7-6 and TRBJ2-3, with D possibly being TRBD1 or TRBD2 (5 bases each). Trimming stripped 5 bases from V and 4 bases from J, with 10 bases between. Germline V gene data show CDR1 as SGHVS and CDR2 as FNYEAQ. The CDR3 covers 13 residues. The CDR3 protein is CASSQGRPDTQYF. DNA of the CDR3: TGTGCCAGCAGCCAGGGACGTCCAGATACGCAGTATTTT.

In this sample, this clonotype turned up many times. The J gene is TRBJ2-1, the V gene TRBV28; 8 positions match TRBD2. The germline CDR1 and CDR2 sequences are MDHEN and SYDVKM. The CDR3 loop spans 16 amino acids. The trim removed 3 bases at V and 1 base at J, leaving 5 bases unmatched. CDR3 DNA: TGTGCCAGCAGTTTTAGTCTAGCGGGTTCCTACAATGAGCAGTTCTTC. It encodes CASSFSLAGSYNEQFF.

This clonotype was counted at least ten times. V and J are TRBV7-9 and TRBJ2-3; tentative D call: TRBD2 (5 bases). Germline V gene sequence: CDR1 SEHNR, CDR2 FQNEAQ (reference sequence). The CDR3 contains 14 residues. The ends were cut back, 5 bases at V and 0 bases at J, with 9 bases in the middle. CDR3 sequence (DNA): TGTGCCAGCAGCCCGTGGGAGAGCACAGATACGCAGTATTTT. Translating it yields CASSPWESTDTQYF.

At least ten counts were recorded for this clonotype. The V gene is TRBV20-1, the J gene TRBJ2-3, with D perhaps TRBD1 (6 bases). V lost 6 bases and J lost 2, with 18 bases in between. The CDR3 loop spans 15 amino acids. Looked up from germline, CDR1 is DFQATT and CDR2 is SNEGSKA (reference sequence). The CDR3 region is CSATSGQSHTDTQYF. DNA for the CDR3: TGCAGTGCAACGAGCGGACAGAGTCACACAGATACGCAGTATTTT.

This rearrangement joins TRBV7-3 to TRBJ2-7; D tentatively fits TRBD1 or TRBD2 (6 bases each). Germline CDR1 is SGHTA and CDR2 is FQGTGA. The length of the CDR3 is 19 residues. V lost 2 bases, J lost 5 bases, and 28 bases lay in between. The CDR3 region is CASSLLGEDGGGLINEQYF. The CDR3 nucleotides are TGTGCCAGCAGCTTACTGGGAGAAGATGGTGGGGGGCTAATCAACGAGCAGTACTTC.

This clonotype was recorded a few times. This chain connects TRBV20-1 to TRBJ2-1; D is possibly TRBD2 (6 bases). Germline values: CDR1 DFQATT, CDR2 SNEGSKA (reference sequence). There are 15 residues in the CDR3. V was cut by 1 base and J by 7 bases, with 17 bases left in between. CDR3 sequence: CSARGSASAINEQFF. Here the CDR3 DNA reads TGCAGTGCTAGAGGATCGGCTAGCGCAATAAATGAGCAGTTCTTC.

This clonotype was found many times. The gene calls are TRBV10-3 and TRBJ1-1; D gene uncertain. Deletions cut 4 bases from V and 0 bases from J, with 6 bases between. Germline V gives CDR1 ENHRY, CDR2 SYGVKD. This CDR3 spans 13 amino acids. In DNA, the CDR3 is TGTGCCATCAGTGCTGAGGTGAACACTGAAGCTTTCTTT. It encodes CAISAEVNTEAFF.

This clonotype occurred many times. The V and J genes are TRBV5-1 and TRBJ2-7; 7 bases are shared with TRBD2. Germline CDR1 is SGHRS and CDR2 is YFSETQ. There are 15 residues in the CDR3. The V gene end was trimmed by 3 bases and the J gene end by 2 bases; junction bases not matched to a gene: 8. CDR3 DNA sequence: TGCGCCAGCAGCTCCCAAGCGGGGTTGACCTACGAGCAGTACTTC. This sequence encodes CASSSQAGLTYEQYF. Supplemented by reference TRBV5-1 and TRBJ2-7, the full variable domain reads KAGVTQTPRYLIKTRGQQVTLSCSPISGHRSVSWYQQTPGQGLQFLFEYFSETQRNKGNFPGRFSGRQFSNSRSEMNVSTLELGDSALYLCASSSQAGLTYEQYFGPGTRLTVT.

The sample holds one count of this clonotype. A much larger clone is a single base away; this may be a read error. The chain has TRBV28 and TRBJ2-1; D is ambiguous. This CDR3 is 13 amino acids long. Germline lookup yields CDR1 MDHEN and CDR2 SYDVKM. V was pared by 4 bases and J by 8 bases, with 12 bases between. CDR3 coding DNA: TGTGCCAGCAGTTCCTGGGAATGGGATGAGCAGTTCTTC. This gives the protein CASSSWEWDEQFF.

The V gene is TRBV29-1, the J gene TRBJ2-7; 14 nucleotides line up with TRBD2. The germline CDR1 and CDR2 sequences are SQVTM and ANQGSEA. The CDR3 contains 13 residues. V lost 6 bases, J lost 4 bases, and 2 bases stayed unmatched. The CDR3 sequence: CSVRTSGRYEQYF. DNA of the CDR3: TGCAGCGTCCGGACTAGCGGGAGGTACGAGCAGTACTTC.

The CDR3: CASSSTLLDNEQFF. In DNA form, the CDR3 reads TGTGCCAGCAGCTCCACTTTACTCGACAATGAGCAGTTCTTC. J is TRBJ2-1 and V is TRBV7-3; D is uncertain. Germline V gene data show CDR1 as SGHTA and CDR2 as FQGTGA. This CDR3 is 14 amino acids long. Trimming took off 4 bases at V and 5 bases at J, with 12 bases between the two ends.

This clonotype was seen ten or more times. The chain joins TRBV29-1 to TRBJ2-5; no clear D gene. The germline V gene encodes CDR1 SQVTM and CDR2 ANQGSEA. This CDR3 has 13 residues. V gave up 1 base and J gave up 4 bases, with 10 bases separating them. The DNA for the CDR3 is TGCAGCGTTGAAGGGGGAACCCGAGAGACCCAGTACTTC. Protein product: CSVEGGTRETQYF.

The chain is built from TRBV5-1 and TRBJ2-3, with 7 positions matching TRBD1. Trimming at V came to 2 bases and at J to 2 bases, leaving 5 bases not matched to a gene. CDR1 is SGHRS, CDR2 YFSETQ, per germline. This CDR3 is 15 amino acids long. The CDR3 DNA reads as TGCGCCAGCAGCTTAGGGGGACAGACCACAGATACGCAGTATTTT. The encoded protein is CASSLGGQTTDTQYF.

In this sample, this clonotype turned up many times. This chain connects TRBV19 to TRBJ2-5; D is perhaps TRBD1 (5 bases). In germline, CDR1 is LNHDA, CDR2 SQIVND (reference sequence). The CDR3 is made up of 15 amino acids. Trimming took off 4 bases at V and 5 bases at J, with 17 bases between the two ends. CDR3 DNA sequence: TGTGCCAGTAGTAGGAACGCTAGGGGATCGGAGACCCAGTACTTC. It codes for CASSRNARGSETQYF.

In its sample, this clonotype was seen many times. CDR3 loop: CASSPTGNYGYTF. CDR3 nucleotide sequence: TGCGCCAGCAGTCCGACAGGAAACTATGGCTACACCTTC. The chain combines TRBV5-1 with TRBJ1-2; possibly TRBD1 for D (6 bases). Between the trimmed V and J ends, which lost 5 bases and 2 bases, there was a span of 10 bases. From germline, CDR1 is SGHRS and CDR2 YFSETQ. The CDR3 contains 13 residues.

This clonotype was counted at least ten times. The chain is built from TRBV25-1 and TRBJ2-2, with D hard to call. This CDR3 contains 13 residues. From germline, CDR1 is MGHDK and CDR2 SYGVNS. The V end lost 3 bases, the J end lost 1 base, and 3 bases lay between the germline ends. CDR3 nucleotide sequence: TGTGCCAGCAGTGAGCGGAACACCGGGGAGCTGTTTTTT. Its protein is CASSERNTGELFF.

This clonotype was seen many times. The genes are TRBV9 and TRBJ1-1, with 11 positions matching TRBD1. J was trimmed by 5 bases and V by 0 bases; bases with no gene match: 3. The CDR3 length is 15 residues. Germline CDR1 and CDR2: SGDLS and YYNGEE. CDR3 region: CASSVEGTGGTEAFF. The CDR3 DNA reads TGTGCCAGCAGCGTAGAAGGGACAGGGGGAACTGAAGCTTTCTTT.

V gene TRBV3-1 combines with J gene TRBJ1-1, with D hard to call. The length of the CDR3 is 14 residues. The V and J ends lost 0 bases and 3 bases respectively, with 8 bases between them. Germline-derived CDR1 and CDR2 are LGHDT and YNNKEL (reference sequence). The CDR3 DNA reads TGTGCCAGCAGCCAAGATGGGTTGGACACTGAAGCTTTCTTT. Translating it yields CASSQDGLDTEAFF.

The table lists this clonotype with a few counts. The chain joins TRBV7-3 to TRBJ2-5; D might be TRBD1 or TRBD2, each matching 5 bases. CDR1 is SGHTA, CDR2 FQGTGA, per germline. Trimming took off 0 bases at V and 2 bases at J, with 10 bases between the two ends. This CDR3 is 15 amino acids long. The DNA of the CDR3 is TGTGCCAGCAGCTTAACGGGGGATGGACAAGAGACCCAGTACTTC. This sequence encodes CASSLTGDGQETQYF.

This clonotype was seen at least ten times. The chain's CDR3 is CASRRGGARNTGELFF. DNA for the CDR3: TGTGCCAGCAGGAGAGGGGGGGCACGGAACACCGGGGAGCTGTTTTTT. This chain uses TRBV5-4 with TRBJ2-2; D is perhaps TRBD2 (7 bases). Trimming removed 5 bases at V and 1 base at J, with 15 bases between. Looked up from germline, CDR1 is SGHNT and CDR2 is YYREEE (reference sequence). The CDR3 spans 16 residues.